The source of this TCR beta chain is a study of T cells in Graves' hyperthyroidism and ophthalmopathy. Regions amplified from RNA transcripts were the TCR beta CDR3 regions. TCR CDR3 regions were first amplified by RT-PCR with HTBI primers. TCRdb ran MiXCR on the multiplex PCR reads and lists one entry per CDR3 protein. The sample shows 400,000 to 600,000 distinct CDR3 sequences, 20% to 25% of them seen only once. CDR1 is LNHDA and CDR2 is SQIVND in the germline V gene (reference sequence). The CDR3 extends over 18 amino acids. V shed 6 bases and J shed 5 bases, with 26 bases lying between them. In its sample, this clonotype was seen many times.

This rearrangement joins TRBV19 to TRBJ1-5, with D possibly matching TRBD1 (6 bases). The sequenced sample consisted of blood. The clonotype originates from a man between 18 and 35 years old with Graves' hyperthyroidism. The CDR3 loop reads CASSLPPRGRALDQPQHF. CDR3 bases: TGTGCCAGTAGCCTACCTCCCCGGGGGCGTGCGTTGGATCAGCCCCAGCATTTT.